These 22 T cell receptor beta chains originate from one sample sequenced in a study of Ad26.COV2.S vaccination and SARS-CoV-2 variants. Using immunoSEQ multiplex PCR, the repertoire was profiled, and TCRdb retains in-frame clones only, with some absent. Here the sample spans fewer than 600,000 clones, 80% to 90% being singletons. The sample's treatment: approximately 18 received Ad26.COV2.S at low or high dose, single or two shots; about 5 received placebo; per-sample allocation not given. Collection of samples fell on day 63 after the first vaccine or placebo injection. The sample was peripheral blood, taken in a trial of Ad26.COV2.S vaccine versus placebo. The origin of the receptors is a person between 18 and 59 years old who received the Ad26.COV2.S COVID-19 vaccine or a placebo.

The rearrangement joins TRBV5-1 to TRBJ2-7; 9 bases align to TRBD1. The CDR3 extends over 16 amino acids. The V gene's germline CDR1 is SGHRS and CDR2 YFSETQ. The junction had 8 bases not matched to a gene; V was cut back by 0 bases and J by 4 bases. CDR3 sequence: CASSLAPGQGRYEQYF. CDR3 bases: TGCGCCAGCAGCTTGGCACCGGGACAGGGAAGGTACGAGCAGTACTTC.

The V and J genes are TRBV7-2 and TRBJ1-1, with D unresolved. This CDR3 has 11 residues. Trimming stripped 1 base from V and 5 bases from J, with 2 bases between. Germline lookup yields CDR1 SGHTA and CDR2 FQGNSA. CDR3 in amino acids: CASSLGTEAFF. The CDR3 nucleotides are TGTGCCAGCAGCTTAGGGACTGAAGCTTTCTTT.

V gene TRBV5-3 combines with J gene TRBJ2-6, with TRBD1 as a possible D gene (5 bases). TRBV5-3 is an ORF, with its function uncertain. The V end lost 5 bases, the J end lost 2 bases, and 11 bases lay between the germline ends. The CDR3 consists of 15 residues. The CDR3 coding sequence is TGTGCCAGAAGTTCCAGGGTCCCTGGGGCCAACGTCCTGACTTTC. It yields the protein CARSSRVPGANVLTF.

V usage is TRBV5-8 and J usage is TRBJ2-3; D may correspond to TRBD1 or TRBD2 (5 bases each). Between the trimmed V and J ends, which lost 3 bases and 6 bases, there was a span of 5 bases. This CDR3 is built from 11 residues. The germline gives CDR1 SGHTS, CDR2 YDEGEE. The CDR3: CASSWGDTQYF. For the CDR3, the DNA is TGTGCCAGCAGCTGGGGGGATACGCAGTATTTT.

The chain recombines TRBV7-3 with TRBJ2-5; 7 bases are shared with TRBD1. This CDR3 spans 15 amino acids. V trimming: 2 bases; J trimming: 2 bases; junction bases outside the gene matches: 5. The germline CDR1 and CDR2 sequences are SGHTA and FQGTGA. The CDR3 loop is CASSLQGDPQETQYF. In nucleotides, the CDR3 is TGTGCCAGCAGCTTACAGGGGGACCCACAAGAGACCCAGTACTTC.

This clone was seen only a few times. CDR3 in amino acids: CASNQREGLWGQYF. The CDR3 nucleotides are TGTGCCAGCAATCAGCGGGAGGGCCTATGGGGGCAGTACTTC. This chain uses TRBV2 with TRBJ2-7; 10 bases map to TRBD2. After removal of 7 bases from V and 9 bases from J, the junction contained 12 bases not matched to a gene. Per the germline V gene, CDR1 is SNHLY and CDR2 is FYNNEI. The CDR3 is 14 amino acids.

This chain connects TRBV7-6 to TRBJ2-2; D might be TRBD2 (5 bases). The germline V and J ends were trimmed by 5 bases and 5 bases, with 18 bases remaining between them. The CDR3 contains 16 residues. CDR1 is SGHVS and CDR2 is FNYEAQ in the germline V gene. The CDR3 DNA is TGTGCCAGCAGCGTAGACCGGGGAGATGGTACCGGGGAGCTGTTTTTT. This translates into CASSVDRGDGTGELFF.

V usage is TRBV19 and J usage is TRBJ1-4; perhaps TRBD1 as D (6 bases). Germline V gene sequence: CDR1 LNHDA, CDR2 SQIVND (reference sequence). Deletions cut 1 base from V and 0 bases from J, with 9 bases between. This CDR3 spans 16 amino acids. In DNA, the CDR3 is TGTGCCAGTAGTATAGGGACAGCCTCAACTAATGAAAAACTGTTTTTT. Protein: CASSIGTASTNEKLFF.

The DNA for the CDR3 is TGCAGCGTTGGGGGGGGAGCGGGAATATCCTACAATGAGCAGTTCTTC. It is translated as CSVGGGAGISYNEQFF. The chain has TRBV29-1 and TRBJ2-1; 7 bases are shared with TRBD2. CDR1 is SQVTM and CDR2 is ANQGSEA in the germline V gene. The CDR3 length is 16 residues. V lost 4 bases, J lost 1 base, and 10 bases stayed unmatched.

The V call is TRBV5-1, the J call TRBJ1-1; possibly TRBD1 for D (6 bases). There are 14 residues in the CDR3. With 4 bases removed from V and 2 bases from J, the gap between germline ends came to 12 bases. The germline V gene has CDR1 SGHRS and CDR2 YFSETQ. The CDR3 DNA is TGCGCCAGCAGCACATGGACAGCCAACACTGAAGCTTTCTTT. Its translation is CASSTWTANTEAFF.

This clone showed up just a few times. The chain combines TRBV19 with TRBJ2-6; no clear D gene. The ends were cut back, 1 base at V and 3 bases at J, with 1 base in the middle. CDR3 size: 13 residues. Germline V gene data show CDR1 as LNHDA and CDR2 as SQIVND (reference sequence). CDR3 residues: CASSIVGANVLTF. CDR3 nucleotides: TGTGCCAGTAGTATAGTTGGGGCCAACGTCCTGACTTTC. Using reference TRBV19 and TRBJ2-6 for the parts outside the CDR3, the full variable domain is DGGITQSPKYLFRKEGQNVTLSCEQNLNHDAMYWYRQDPGQGLRLIYYSQIVNDFQKGDIAEGYSVSREKKESFPLTVTSAQKNPTAFYLCASSIVGANVLTFGAGSRLTVL.

In nucleotides, the CDR3 is TGTGCCAGCAGCTTGGAAGGGACGGAAGAGACCCAGTACTTC. Its protein is CASSLEGTEETQYF. This chain links TRBV5-4 with TRBJ2-5; D may correspond to TRBD1 or TRBD2 (5 bases each). The length of the CDR3 is 14 residues. CDR1 is SGHNT, CDR2 YYREEE, per germline (reference sequence). The V and J ends lost 0 bases and 3 bases respectively, with 9 bases between them.

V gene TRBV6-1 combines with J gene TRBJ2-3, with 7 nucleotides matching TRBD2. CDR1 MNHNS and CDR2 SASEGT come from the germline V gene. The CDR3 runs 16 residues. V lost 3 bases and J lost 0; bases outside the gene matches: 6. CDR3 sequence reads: CASSEPAGSSTDTQYF. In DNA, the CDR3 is TGTGCCAGCAGTGAGCCAGCGGGGAGTAGCACAGATACGCAGTATTTT.

CDR3 loop: CASSLGLAGGVFF. Here the CDR3 DNA reads TGTGCCAGTAGTCTCGGACTAGCGGGGGGGGTCTTCTTC. The chain employs TRBV19 and TRBJ2-1; 15 bases match TRBD2. The CDR3 runs to 13 residues. CDR1 is LNHDA and CDR2 is SQIVND in the germline V gene (reference sequence). V lost 5 bases and J lost 16; bases outside the gene matches: 6.

The CDR3: CASSYRTGGNYGYTF. The CDR3, as DNA: TGTGCCAGCAGTTACAGGACAGGGGGTAACTATGGCTACACCTTC. The chain has TRBV6-2 or TRBV6-3 and TRBJ1-2, with TRBD1 identical over 10 bases. The V gene's germline CDR1 is MNHEY and CDR2 SVGEGT. V was clipped by 2 bases and J by 1 base; unmatched bases: 1. The CDR3 has 15 residues.

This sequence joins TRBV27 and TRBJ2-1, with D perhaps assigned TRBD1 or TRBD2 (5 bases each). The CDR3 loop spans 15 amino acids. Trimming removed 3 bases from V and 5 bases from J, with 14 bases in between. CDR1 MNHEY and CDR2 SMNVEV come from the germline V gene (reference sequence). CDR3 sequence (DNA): TGTGCCAGCAGTTTGAATCGGGACGTCAACAATGAGCAGTTCTTC. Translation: CASSLNRDVNNEQFF.

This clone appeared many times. DNA for the CDR3: TGCGCCAGCAGCCCGGGGACTCTGGCCTACGAGCAGTACTTC. Its protein product is CASSPGTLAYEQYF. The genes are TRBV5-1 and TRBJ2-7; D is possibly TRBD2 (6 bases). The CDR3 loop spans 14 amino acids. Per the germline V gene, CDR1 is SGHRS and CDR2 is YFSETQ. The ends were cut back, 4 bases at V and 2 bases at J, with 13 bases in the middle.

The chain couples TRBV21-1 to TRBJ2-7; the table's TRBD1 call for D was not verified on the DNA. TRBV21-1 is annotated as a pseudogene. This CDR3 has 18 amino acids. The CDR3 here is CASSKVLSRDRGTYEQYF. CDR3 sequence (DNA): TGTGCCAGCAGCAAAGTTCTGAGCCGGGACAGGGGGACCTACGAGCAGTACTTC.

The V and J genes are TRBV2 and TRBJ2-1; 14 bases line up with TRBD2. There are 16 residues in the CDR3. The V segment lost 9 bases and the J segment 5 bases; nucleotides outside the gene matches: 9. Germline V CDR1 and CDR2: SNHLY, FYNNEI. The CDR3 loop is CARQGTSGSSHNEQFF. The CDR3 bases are TGTGCCAGGCAGGGGACTAGCGGGAGTTCCCACAATGAGCAGTTCTTC.

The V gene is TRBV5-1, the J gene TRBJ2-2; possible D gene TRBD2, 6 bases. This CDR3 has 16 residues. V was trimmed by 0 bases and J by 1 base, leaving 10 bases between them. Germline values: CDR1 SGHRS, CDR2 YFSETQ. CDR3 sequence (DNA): TGCGCCAGCAGCTTGGCCCAGCGGGTGAACACCGGGGAGCTGTTTTTT. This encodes CASSLAQRVNTGELFF.

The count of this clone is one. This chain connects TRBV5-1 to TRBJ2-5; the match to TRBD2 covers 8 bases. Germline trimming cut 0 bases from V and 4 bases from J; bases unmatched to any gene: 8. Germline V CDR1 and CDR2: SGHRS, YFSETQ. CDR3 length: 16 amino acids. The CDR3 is CASSLAASGSGETQYF. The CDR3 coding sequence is TGCGCCAGCAGCTTGGCAGCTAGCGGGTCCGGAGAGACCCAGTACTTC.

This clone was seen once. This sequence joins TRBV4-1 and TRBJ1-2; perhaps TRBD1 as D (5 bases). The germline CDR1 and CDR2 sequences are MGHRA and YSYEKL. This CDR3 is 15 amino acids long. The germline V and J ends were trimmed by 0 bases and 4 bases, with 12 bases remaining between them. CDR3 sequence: CASSQEGTGGYGYTF. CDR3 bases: TGCGCCAGCAGCCAAGAGGGGACGGGGGGCTATGGCTACACCTTC.